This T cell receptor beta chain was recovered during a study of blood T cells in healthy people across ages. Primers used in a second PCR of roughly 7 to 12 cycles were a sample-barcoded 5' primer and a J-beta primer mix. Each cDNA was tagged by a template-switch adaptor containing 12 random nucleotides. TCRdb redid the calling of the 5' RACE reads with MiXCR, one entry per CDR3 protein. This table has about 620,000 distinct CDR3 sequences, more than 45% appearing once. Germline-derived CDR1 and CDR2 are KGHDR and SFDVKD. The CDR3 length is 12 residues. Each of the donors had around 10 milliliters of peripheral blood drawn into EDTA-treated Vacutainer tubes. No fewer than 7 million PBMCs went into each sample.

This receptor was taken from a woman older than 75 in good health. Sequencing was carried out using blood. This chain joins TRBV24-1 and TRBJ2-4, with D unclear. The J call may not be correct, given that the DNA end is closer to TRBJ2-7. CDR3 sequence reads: CATSDHSYEQYF. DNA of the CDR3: TGTGCCACCAGTGATCACTCCTACGAGCAGTACTTC.